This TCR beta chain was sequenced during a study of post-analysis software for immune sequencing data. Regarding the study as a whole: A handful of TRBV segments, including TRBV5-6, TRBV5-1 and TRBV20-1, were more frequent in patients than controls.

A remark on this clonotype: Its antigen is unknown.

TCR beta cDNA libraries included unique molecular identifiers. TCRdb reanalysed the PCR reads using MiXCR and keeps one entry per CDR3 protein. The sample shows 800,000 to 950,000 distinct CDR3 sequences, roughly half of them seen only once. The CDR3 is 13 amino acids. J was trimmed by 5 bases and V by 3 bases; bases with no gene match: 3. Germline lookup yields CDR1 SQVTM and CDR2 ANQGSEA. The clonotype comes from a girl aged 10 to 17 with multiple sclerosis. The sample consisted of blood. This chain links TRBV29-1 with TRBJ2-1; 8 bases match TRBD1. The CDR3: CSVDRQGNNEQFF. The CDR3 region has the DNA TGCAGCGTTGACAGACAGGGGAACAATGAGCAGTTCTTC.